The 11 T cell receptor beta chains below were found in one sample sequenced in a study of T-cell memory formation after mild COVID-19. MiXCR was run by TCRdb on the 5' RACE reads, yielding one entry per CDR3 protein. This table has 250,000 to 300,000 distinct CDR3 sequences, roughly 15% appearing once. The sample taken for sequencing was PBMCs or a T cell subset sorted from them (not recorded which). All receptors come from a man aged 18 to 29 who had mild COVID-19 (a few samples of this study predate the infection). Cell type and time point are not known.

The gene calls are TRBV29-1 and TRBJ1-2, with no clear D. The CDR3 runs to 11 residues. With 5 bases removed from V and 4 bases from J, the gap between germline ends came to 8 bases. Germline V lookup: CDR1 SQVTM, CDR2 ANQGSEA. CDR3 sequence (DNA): TGCAGCGTTCCTCAGGCCTATGGCTACACCTTC. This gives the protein CSVPQAYGYTF.

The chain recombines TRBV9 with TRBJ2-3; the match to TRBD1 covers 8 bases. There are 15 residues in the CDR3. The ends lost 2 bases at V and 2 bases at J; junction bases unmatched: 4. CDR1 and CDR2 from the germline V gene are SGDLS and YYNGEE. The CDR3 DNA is TGTGCCAGCAGCGTTGAGGACAGGGCCACAGATACGCAGTATTTT. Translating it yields CASSVEDRATDTQYF.

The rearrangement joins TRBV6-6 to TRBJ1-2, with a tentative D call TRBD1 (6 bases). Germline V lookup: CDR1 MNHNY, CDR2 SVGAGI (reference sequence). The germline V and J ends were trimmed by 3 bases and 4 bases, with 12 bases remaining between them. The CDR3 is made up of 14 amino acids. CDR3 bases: TGTGCCAGCAGTTATGGGGGGCAGATCTATGGCTACACCTTC. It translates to CASSYGGQIYGYTF.

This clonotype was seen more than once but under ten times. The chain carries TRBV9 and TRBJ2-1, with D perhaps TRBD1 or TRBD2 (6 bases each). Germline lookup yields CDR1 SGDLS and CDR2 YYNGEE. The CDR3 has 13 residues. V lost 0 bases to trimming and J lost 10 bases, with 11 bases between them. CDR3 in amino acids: CASSVEGGGEQFF. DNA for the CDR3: TGTGCCAGCAGCGTAGAGGGGGGCGGGGAGCAGTTCTTC. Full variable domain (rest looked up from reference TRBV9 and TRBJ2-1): DSGVTQTPKHLITATGQRVTLRCSPRSGDLSVYWYQQSLDQGLQFLIQYYNGEERAKGNILERFSAQQFPDLHSELNLSSLELGDSALYFCASSVEGGGEQFFGPGTRLTVL.

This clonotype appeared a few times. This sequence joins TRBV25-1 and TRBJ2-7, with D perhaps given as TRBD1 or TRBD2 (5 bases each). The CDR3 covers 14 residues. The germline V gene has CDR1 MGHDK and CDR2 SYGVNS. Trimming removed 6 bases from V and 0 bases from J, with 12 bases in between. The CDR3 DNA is TGTGCCAGCAGAGGGACCACGAGCTCCTACGAGCAGTACGTC. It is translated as CASRGTTSSYEQYV.

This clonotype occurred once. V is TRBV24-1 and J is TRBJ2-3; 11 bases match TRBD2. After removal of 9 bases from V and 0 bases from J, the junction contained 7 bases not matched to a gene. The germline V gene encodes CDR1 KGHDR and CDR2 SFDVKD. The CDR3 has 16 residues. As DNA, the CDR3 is TGTGCCACCTCGGCTAGCGGGGGGCCTAGCACAGATACGCAGTATTTT. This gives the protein CATSASGGPSTDTQYF.

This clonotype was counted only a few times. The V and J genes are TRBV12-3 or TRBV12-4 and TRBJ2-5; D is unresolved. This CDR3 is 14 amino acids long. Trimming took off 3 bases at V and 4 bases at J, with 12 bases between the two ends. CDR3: CASSFRVKGETQYF. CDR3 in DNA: TGTGCCAGCAGTTTTAGGGTAAAGGGAGAGACCCAGTACTTC.

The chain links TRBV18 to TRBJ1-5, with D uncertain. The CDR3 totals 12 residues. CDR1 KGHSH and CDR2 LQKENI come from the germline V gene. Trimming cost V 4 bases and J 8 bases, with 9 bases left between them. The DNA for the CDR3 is TGTGCCAGCTCACAACTGGGGAAGCCCCAGCATTTT. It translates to CASSQLGKPQHF. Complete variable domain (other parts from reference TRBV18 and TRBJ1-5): NAGVMQNPRHLVRRRGQEARLRCSPMKGHSHVYWYRQLPEEGLKFMVYLQKENIIDESGMPKERFSAEFPKEGPSILRIQQVVRGDSAAYFCASSQLGKPQHFGDGTRLSIL.

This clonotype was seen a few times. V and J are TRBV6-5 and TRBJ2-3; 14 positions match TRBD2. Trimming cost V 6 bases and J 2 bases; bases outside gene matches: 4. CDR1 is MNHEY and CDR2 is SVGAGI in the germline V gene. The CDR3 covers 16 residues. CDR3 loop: CASSRLAGGPTDTQYF. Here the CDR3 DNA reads TGTGCCAGCAGCCGACTAGCGGGGGGGCCCACAGATACGCAGTATTTT.

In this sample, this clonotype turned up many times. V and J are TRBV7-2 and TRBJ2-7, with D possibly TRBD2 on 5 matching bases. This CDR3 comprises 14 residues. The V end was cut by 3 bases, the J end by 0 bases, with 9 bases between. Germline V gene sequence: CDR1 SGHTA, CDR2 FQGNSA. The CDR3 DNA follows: TGTGCCAGCAGCTTGGACTCCCTCTCCTACGAGCAGTACTTC. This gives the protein CASSLDSLSYEQYF.

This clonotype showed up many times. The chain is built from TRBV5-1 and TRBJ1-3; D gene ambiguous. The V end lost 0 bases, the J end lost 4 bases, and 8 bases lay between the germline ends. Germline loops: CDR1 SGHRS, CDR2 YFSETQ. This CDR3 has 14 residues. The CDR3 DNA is TGCGCCAGCAGCTTGGCCGGGGTCGGAAACACCATATATTTT. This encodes CASSLAGVGNTIYF. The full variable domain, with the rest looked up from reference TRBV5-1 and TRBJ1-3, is KAGVTQTPRYLIKTRGQQVTLSCSPISGHRSVSWYQQTPGQGLQFLFEYFSETQRNKGNFPGRFSGRQFSNSRSEMNVSTLELGDSALYLCASSLAGVGNTIYFGEGSWLTVV.